One T cell receptor (beta chain) is described in this entry. This clonotype is characterized as medium-sized (0.01 to 0.1%). Its specific antigen is unknown. Per-base quality was not reported, and no clone a single base away is much larger than it. The CDR3 spans 15 residues, from the cysteine through the phenylalanine. Left in the record is the CDR3 DNA by itself, 45 bases read in frame from the first base. CDR1 and CDR2 are drawn from the germline V gene: MDHEN, SYDVKM. The V and J ends are trimmed by 7 bases and 10 bases, leaving 25 bases between them. This record belongs to a study of HIV-infected patients and healthy controls (dated by TCRdb to the mid-2010s). Notes on the research overall: CD4 counts rose modestly but significantly in about 90% of the 16 patients after three months of therapy, yet stayed below normal ranges. Patients lacked overall T-cell lymphocytopenia, and total CDR3 counts per chain did not differ significantly from controls. No consistent shift in CD8 counts was seen during early therapy, whereas a slight rise was seen in the CD4:CD8 ratio. The question the study tested was whether immune perturbation and reconstitution could be captured by deep TCR repertoire sequencing of small blood samples from HIV patients. After a further year of therapy, viral load was undetectable in all patients, having already become undetectable in about 75% of the 16 patients by the second bleed.

Whole blood was used without fractionating the cells, so the repertoire represented all peripheral T cells without sorting. For RNA extraction, approximately 2.3 ml of peripheral blood was collected into Tempus tubes. The study enrolled HIV-infected adults who had not yet received antiretroviral therapy and were about to begin treatment, and it processed the first sixteen eligible patients. Patients were deemed ineligible for enrollment if they had febrile or AIDS-related illness, tumors, hepatitis B or C coinfection, immunomodulatory therapy, recent vaccination or treatment interruptions. Residual genomic DNA was removed with the TURBO-DNase kit and globin mRNA was depleted with GLOBINclear. Just before antiretroviral therapy was started, pretreatment blood was collected from HIV-infected patients. 500 to 550 ng RNA was reverse transcribed with SuperScript III using primers against the alpha and beta constant regions. Alpha and beta chain libraries were generated separately via chain-specific third strand synthesis with multiplexing indices. The protocol used a single primer pair to amplify all rearrangements within a chain, which avoided primer bias, and attached molecular barcodes to each cDNA molecule. The SP2 sequencing primer site and a random hexamer were carried on a 5' RACE adapter, to which purified cDNA was joined by T4 RNA Ligase 1. With slow temperature ramps used to favor optimal annealing, second strand synthesis was primed from the SP2 site with Phusion polymerase. Each molecule's 12-nucleotide barcode consisted of two random hexamer sequences, both added before amplification and joined together. An amplification PCR of 23 cycles with P5s and P7 primers came after a short first PCR that had added P5 and P7 adapter elements plus a second index. The libraries went through 25 to 35 PCR cycles in total, were quantified on a Qubit, were sized on a Bioanalyzer, and were diluted to roughly 4.1 nM. Normalized libraries were sequenced on an Illumina MiSeq with 2 x 250 paired-end kits. Reverse transcription reactions underwent purification over MinElute columns, with elution into around 10 ul Tris-Cl. The adapter ligations were run for 23 hours at 16 degrees C, and AMPure XP beads at a 1:1 ratio were afterwards used to clean them. In the paper's pipeline: A modified Decombinator that output V, J, insert and barcode information was used to process the demultiplexed FASTQ files. Sequences that shared a barcode but differed from the dominant sequence were discarded as errors, and original cDNA molecules were estimated by counting barcodes clustered at Levenshtein distance 3. Downstream analyses used R packages ineq, vegan, igraph and RCytoscape, with IMGT nomenclature and CDR3 definitions. V gene usage was computed over distinct sequences, each TCR counted once to avoid skew from clonal expansion. Within a donor, similarity networks joined unique CDR3 amino acid sequences in every case where two of them were separated by a single Levenshtein edit. Published HIV-specific CDR3s (around 83 alpha, 702 beta) and CMV-specific CDR3s (roughly twelve alpha, over 200 beta) were compiled and searched for in the repertoires. Random subsampling to size-matched repertoires demonstrated that the decreased diversity in patients did not result from their lower sequence numbers. The raw public data were reprocessed by TCRdb itself: fastp quality trimming at Q25, MiXCR clonotype calling, in-frame beta chains only. Identical CDR3 proteins give one entry, which carries the most common genes and DNA. TCRdb's processing, not the study's, gives the V and J calls here. Recorded for this sample are about 8,300 distinct CDR3 sequences; about a tenth of them occurred a single time. The biggest ten clones account for 20% to 25% of the sample.

Paper-wide results and their limitations: The pairing of alpha and beta chains was not determined in the samples. Slight age and sex profile differences between the study cohorts did not explain the observed diversity differences. Oligoclonality may be reflected in the significantly higher mean Gini indices of HIV-infected repertoires compared with controls. Differing numbers of distinct sequences in patients and controls hindered comparison, and size-matching assigned excessive weight to rare events in the HIV-infected data. Compared with untreated HIV+ repertoires, healthy control repertoires had roughly threefold more distinct CDR3s and higher Shannon diversity. Alpha-chain CDR3s from MAIT cells occurred at high frequency in healthy controls but were severely depleted in HIV+ repertoires. The study did not determine donor HLA types. Sequencing depth was restricted by the use of whole blood, which also prevented the dynamics of distinct T-cell subpopulations from being separated. Eight alpha and eight beta V genes showed significantly different mean usage between HIV-infected patients and controls. Size-matched repertoire data did not replicate the apparent post-therapy recovery of the Gini index in HIV-infected patients. Both the Jaccard index and the count of highly shared sequences showed that healthy controls shared more CDR3s between individuals than HIV+ patients did. HIV-associated CDR3s exhibited a significant reduction in frequency during therapy, whereas CMV-associated CDR3s exhibited no significant change, although the majority increased in frequency. Processing was restricted to sixteen HIV-infected individuals, which the authors judged to be a major constraint on the generalizability of the findings.

The source of this sequence is an adult with HIV infection. The V and J segments used are TRBV28 and TRBJ1-1; TRBD1 is perhaps the D gene, given 5 matching bases. The material sequenced was blood, taken before antiretroviral therapy. The DNA sequence is as follows: TGTGCCAGCACCACAGCCGGGACCGACGCTCTCGTAGCTTTCTTT. Its protein product is CASTTAGTDALVAFF.